This T cell receptor (beta chain) is drawn from a study of cytomegalovirus exposure and HLA in healthy donors. A multiplex PCR was run with 60 Vbeta primers and 13 Jbeta primers. Assay: immunoSEQ multiplex PCR; the TCRdb copy retains only in-frame clones and omits some. The data hold approximately 150,000 clones, with 55% to 80% observed a single time. This clone was counted between two and nine times. Its target is not known. The study, taken as a whole, reports: In a later analysis, TCR beta V- and J-gene trimming was associated with a missense DCLRE1C variant. Looking again later, the authors saw that most CMV-associated TCR beta chains seemed HLA-restricted.

CDR1 SGHDT and CDR2 YYEEEE come from the germline V gene. CDR3 length equals 17 residues. Trimming stripped 2 bases from V and 0 bases from J, with 14 bases between. What was sequenced was PBMCs. This rearrangement joins TRBV5-6 to TRBJ2-2, with a tentative D call TRBD2 (5 bases). The TCR was taken from a woman aged 18-29 years in good health and CMV-seropositive. The CDR3 loop reads CASSLIWEFANTGELFF. The CDR3 DNA follows: TGTGCCAGCAGCTTAATTTGGGAGTTCGCGAACACCGGGGAGCTGTTTTTT.